This T cell receptor beta chain derives from a study of cytomegalovirus exposure and HLA in healthy donors. Study-level information: In a later analysis, it was reported that the approximately 120 validation repertoires had been produced on the same platform as the 690 or so repertoires belonging to the first cohort. Broader study findings: Among the CMV-associated chains, a few were confirmed in vitro as specific for CMV antigens. Whilst most TCR sequences proved rare, a subset of public TCRs occurred across many donors.

The protocol was immunoSEQ multiplex PCR, while the TCRdb copy is restricted to in-frame clones and leaves out a portion. The table shows some 250,000 clones, with 85% to 90% occurring only once. Notes on this clone: The antigen is unknown.

The V end lost 1 base, the J end lost 0 bases, and 9 bases lay between the germline ends. In germline, CDR1 is SGHVS, CDR2 FQNEAQ. CDR3 length: 15 amino acids. This clonotype originated in a woman in her late teens or twenties in good health and CMV-seronegative. The sample comprised PBMCs. The rearrangement uses TRBV7-8 and TRBJ1-1; D is possibly TRBD1 (5 bases). Here the CDR3 reads CASSLVGGMNTEAFF. The CDR3 DNA follows: TGTGCCAGCAGCTTAGTGGGGGGTATGAACACTGAAGCTTTCTTT.